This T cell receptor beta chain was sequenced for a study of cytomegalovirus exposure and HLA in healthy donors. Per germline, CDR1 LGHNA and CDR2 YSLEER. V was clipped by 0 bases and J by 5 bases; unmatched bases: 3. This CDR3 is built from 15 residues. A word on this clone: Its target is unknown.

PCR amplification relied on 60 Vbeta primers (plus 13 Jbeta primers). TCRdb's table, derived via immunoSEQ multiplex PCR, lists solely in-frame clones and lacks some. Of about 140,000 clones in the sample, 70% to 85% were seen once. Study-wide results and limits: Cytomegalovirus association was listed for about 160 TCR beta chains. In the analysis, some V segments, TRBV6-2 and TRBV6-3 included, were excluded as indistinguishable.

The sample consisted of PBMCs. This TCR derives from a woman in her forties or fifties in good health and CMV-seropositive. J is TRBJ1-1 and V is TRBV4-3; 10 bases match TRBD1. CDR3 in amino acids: CASSQDGTGATEAFF. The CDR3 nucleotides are TGCGCCAGCAGCCAAGACGGGACAGGGGCGACTGAAGCTTTCTTT.